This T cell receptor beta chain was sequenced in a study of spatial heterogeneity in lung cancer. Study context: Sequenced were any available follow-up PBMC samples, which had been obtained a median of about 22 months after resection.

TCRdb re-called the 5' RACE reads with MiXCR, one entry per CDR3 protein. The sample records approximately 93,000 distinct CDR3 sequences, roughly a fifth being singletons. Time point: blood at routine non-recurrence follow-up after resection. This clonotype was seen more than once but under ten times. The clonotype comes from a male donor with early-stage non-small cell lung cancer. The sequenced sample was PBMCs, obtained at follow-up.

CDR3: CASSQGFDRAVYQPQHF. The CDR3 nucleotides are TGTGCCAGCAGCCAAGGGTTCGACAGGGCGGTCTATCAGCCCCAGCATTTT. The rearrangement joins TRBV3-1 to TRBJ1-5, with 7 bases identical to TRBD1. V was clipped by 1 base and J by 5 bases; unmatched bases: 11. CDR1 is LGHDT and CDR2 is YNNKEL in the germline V gene (reference sequence). This CDR3 is 17 amino acids long.